Listed below are T cell receptor beta chains from one sample, sequenced in a study of blood T cell repertoires in COVID-19. Repertoires were generated with immunoSEQ multiplex PCR, while TCRdb's copy carries only in-frame clones and drops some. The data show fewer than 200,000 clones, around 80% seen once. Sequencing was carried out using peripheral blood. These receptors were taken from a human donor in a cohort sampled during active COVID-19. The CDR3 runs from the conserved cysteine through the conserved F or W. The D gene is left open where the match is weak. The size of a clone is reported for some rows only, either as once, few or many, or as a class for expanded clones.

TGTGCCAGCAGCTTTGGGACAACGGGTGCGCAGTATTTT CASSFGTTGAQYF TRBJ2-3 - TRBV5-6 -
TGTGCCACCAGCAGATCGCGGGGGGCCCGGGATACGCAGTATTTT CATSRSRGARDTQYF TRBJ2-3 - TRBV15 TRBD2
TGCAGCGTTGTAAGGCAGGGGGCCAACACTGAAGCTTTCTTT CSVVRQGANTEAFF TRBJ1-1 - TRBV29-1 TRBD1
TGTGCCAGCAGCTCATACTCTTACAGGGGCAATGGAGGCTACACCTTC CASSSYSYRGNGGYTF TRBJ1-2 - TRBV11-3 TRBD1
TGTGCCAGCAGTGCCCTGGGGGGTCGGGGTCTGAACGAGCAGTACTTC CASSALGGRGLNEQYF TRBJ2-7 - TRBV6-4 -
TGTGCCAGCAGCTTTTCTAGCCAGAACTATGGCTACACCTTC CASSFSSQNYGYTF TRBJ1-2 once TRBV5-4 -
TGTGCCAGCAGCCCTGTCTCTGGGGCCAACGTCCTGACTTTC CASSPVSGANVLTF TRBJ2-6 - TRBV5-5 -
TGCAGCGTTGATATTCCGGGGGTTGGGGGTGGTGAAAAACTGTTTTTT CSVDIPGVGGGEKLFF TRBJ1-4 - TRBV29-1 -
TGTGCCAGCAGGGACAGGGGCGGGGGAGATACGCAGTATTTT CASRDRGGGDTQYF TRBJ2-3 - TRBV6-6 TRBD1
TGTGCCTGGAGTGTACGGCATGGACAGAACTACGAGCAGTACTTC CAWSVRHGQNYEQYF TRBJ2-7 - TRBV30 -
TGTGCCAGCAGCACACTAGCTTCGGGGGTCCAAGAGACCCAGTACTTC CASSTLASGVQETQYF TRBJ2-5 - TRBV5-6 -
TGTGCCAGCAGTGAAAGACGTCCAGGGTTCGACCAGCCCCAGCATTTT CASSERRPGFDQPQHF TRBJ1-5 - TRBV2 -
TGTGCCAGCAGCCAAGATTACGCCAGGGGGCTCTACGAGCAGTACTTC CASSQDYARGLYEQYF TRBJ2-7 - TRBV3-1/TRBV3-2 TRBD1
TGCGCCAGCAGCCCCGGCGGACTTCACCAAGAGACCCAGTACTTC CASSPGGLHQETQYF TRBJ2-5 - TRBV5-1 -
TGTGCCAGCAGCCAAGAGAAAATGCGGACAGCCTACAATGAGCAGTTCTTC CASSQEKMRTAYNEQFF TRBJ2-1 - TRBV3-1/TRBV3-2 -
TGTGCCAGCAGCGCGCCCGGAGCCGAGCAGTACTTC CASSAPGAEQYF TRBJ2-7 - TRBV12-3/TRBV12-4 -
TGTGCCGGGGGGTCCTCCTACGAGCAGTACTTC CAGGSSYEQYF TRBJ2-7 once TRBV2 -
TGTGCCACCAGCAGCCTCGGACTAGCGGGGACGAAACCCTACAATGAGCAGTTCTTC CATSSLGLAGTKPYNEQFF TRBJ2-1 - TRBV15 TRBD2
TGTGCCAGCAGCCCCTCAGGCCGCCAGCCCCAGCATTTT CASSPSGRQPQHF TRBJ1-5 - TRBV12-3/TRBV12-4 -
TGTGCCAGCAGCTTGGGTAATAGCAATCAGCCCCAGCATTTT CASSLGNSNQPQHF TRBJ1-5 - TRBV5-6 -
TGCGCCAGCAGCAATCAGGGGACCCCCACGCCCTATAGCAATCAGCCCCAGCATTTT CASSNQGTPTPYSNQPQHF TRBJ1-5 - TRBV4-1 -
TGTGCCAGCAGTTATAGGACAGGGTTAAACCCGTTCTTT CASSYRTGLNPFF TRBJ1-1 - TRBV12-3/TRBV12-4 TRBD1
TGTGCCATCAGTGGGACAGGTGGGGGGTCCACTGAAGCTTTCTTT CAISGTGGGSTEAFF TRBJ1-1 - TRBV10-3 TRBD1
TGTGCCAGCAGGGGGGGGGAAGAGACCCAGTACTTC CASRGGEETQYF TRBJ2-5 - TRBV12-3/TRBV12-4 TRBD2
TGCGCCAGCAGCGAAACAGGAGCCTACGAGCAGTACTTC CASSETGAYEQYF TRBJ2-7 - TRBV5-1 -
TGCGCCAGCAGCTTGGAAGGGGTATCCTATGAAAAACTGTTTTTT CASSLEGVSYEKLFF TRBJ1-4 - TRBV5-1 -
TGTGCCAGCAGTTTAGATGGGCAGGGTGAAAAACTGTTTTTT CASSLDGQGEKLFF TRBJ1-4 - TRBV27 -
TGTGCCAGTAGTATAGGGGAAGGGGCCGGAGAAAAACTGTTTTTT CASSIGEGAGEKLFF TRBJ1-4 - TRBV19 -
TGCAGCGTCGTAATAGGGGTTGGGGAGCAGTTCTTC CSVVIGVGEQFF TRBJ2-1 - TRBV29-1 -
TGTGCCAGCAGCGCCCCGGGACAGGGCTACAATGAGCAGTTCTTC CASSAPGQGYNEQFF TRBJ2-1 - TRBV11-1 TRBD1